The entry that follows covers one T cell receptor (beta chain) sequence. These data belong to a study of cytomegalovirus exposure and HLA in healthy donors. CDR1 is KGHSH and CDR2 is LQKENI in the germline V gene. With 0 bases removed from V and 3 bases from J, the gap between germline ends came to 11 bases. The CDR3 covers 16 residues. The PCR contained 60 Vbeta and 13 Jbeta primers. Sequencing used immunoSEQ multiplex PCR; TCRdb keeps in-frame clones, though not all of them. This repertoire shows 200,000 to 250,000 clones, 80% to 85% found once; its top ten account for 0.71%. The source is a boy between 2 and 15 years old in good health and CMV-seronegative. V usage is TRBV18 and J usage is TRBJ2-2; TRBD1 might be the D (6 bases). Sequencing used PBMCs. The CDR3 protein is CASSPPGSGDTGELFF. DNA of the CDR3: TGTGCCAGCTCACCACCGGGGTCAGGGGACACCGGGGAGCTGTTTTTT.